The 12 T cell receptor beta chains below all came from one sample that was sequenced in a study of blood T cells in healthy people across ages (dated by TCRdb to between 2015 and 2017). The method was 5' RACE. The instrument was an Illumina HiSeq 2500. A second roughly 7 to 12 cycle PCR used a sample-barcoded 5' primer and a J-beta primer mix. In-frame beta chains were kept once TCRdb had trimmed the public reads at Q25 with fastp and called clones with MiXCR. CDR3 protein sequences are deduplicated, and each keeps its most common genes and DNA. This sample holds around 1,000,000 distinct CDR3 sequences; under 30% were observed only once. Jointly, the top ten make up approximately 0.75% of the sample. The sample was also linked to a second study, of T cells of mothers and their children.

The sample was blood. Receptor source: a girl aged 2 to 9 in good health.

This clonotype was counted between two and nine times. This chain links TRBV20-1 with TRBJ2-5; D unresolved. The J call is uncertain, as TRBJ2-7 better fits the DNA end. The CDR3 contains 14 residues. Germline V gene data show CDR1 as DFQATT and CDR2 as SNEGSKA (reference sequence). The CDR3 spells CSARDTATTYEQYF. The DNA for the CDR3 is TGCAGTGCTAGAGATACAGCCACCACCTACGAGCAGTACTTC.

The V and J genes are TRBV12-3 or TRBV12-4 and TRBJ1-1, with D tentatively TRBD1 (6 bases). The length of the CDR3 is 18 residues. The germline V and J ends were trimmed by 5 bases and 10 bases, with 32 bases remaining between them. CDR3 DNA sequence: TGTGCCAGCAGTCCCGAGGAGGGGGGGATAGTGGCACGTGTTGGAGCTTTCTTT. As protein: CASSPEEGGIVARVGAFF.

The chain combines TRBV20-1 with TRBJ2-5; 9 bases are a match to TRBD2. This CDR3 spans 15 amino acids. V shed 3 bases, J shed 4 bases, and the junction held 9 bases outside the gene matches. Germline assignment: CDR1 DFQATT and CDR2 SNEGSKA (reference sequence). The CDR3 nucleotides read TGCAGTGCTAGCCCGGGGCGGGGGGGCTTAGAGACCCAGTACTTC. Its translation is CSASPGRGGLETQYF.

The chain links TRBV4-1 to TRBJ2-3, with D possibly being TRBD1 or TRBD2 (5 bases each). Germline CDR1 is MGHRA and CDR2 is YSYEKL. CDR3 length equals 15 residues. V gave up 4 bases and J gave up 0 bases, with 11 bases separating them. This CDR3 reads CASSRGTPSTDTQYF. The CDR3 coding sequence is TGCGCCAGCAGCCGAGGGACCCCTAGCACAGATACGCAGTATTTT.

This clonotype occurred a few times. The chain carries TRBV29-1 and TRBJ2-1, with TRBD2 matching 11 bases. The germline gives CDR1 SQVTM, CDR2 ANQGSEA. The CDR3 totals 14 residues. With V trimmed by 4 bases and J by 5 bases, 4 bases remained unmatched. Written as DNA, the CDR3 is TGCAGCGTTGCGGGACTAGCGGTCAACAATGAGCAGTTCTTC. Its protein product is CSVAGLAVNNEQFF.

The V call is TRBV10-3, the J call TRBJ2-3; tentatively, D is TRBD1 (5 bases). The germline V and J ends were trimmed by 0 bases and 0 bases, with 19 bases remaining between them. The length of the CDR3 is 19 residues. The germline V gene has CDR1 ENHRY and CDR2 SYGVKD. The CDR3 nucleotides are TGTGCCATCAGTGAGTCGAGACAGCCCGGACCTTCTAGCACAGATACGCAGTATTTT. It specifies CAISESRQPGPSSTDTQYF.

The chain couples TRBV20-1 to TRBJ2-3; D is possibly TRBD2 (5 bases). The germline V gene has CDR1 DFQATT and CDR2 SNEGSKA (reference sequence). With 7 bases removed from V and 2 bases from J, the gap between germline ends came to 13 bases. This CDR3 has 13 amino acids. DNA for the CDR3: TGCAGTGTAGTGGACTCGTACACAGATACGCAGTATTTT. Amino acid sequence: CSVVDSYTDTQYF.

This chain links TRBV6-6 with TRBJ2-1; TRBD2 might be the D (7 bases). Trimming pared 2 bases from V and 8 bases from J, leaving 13 bases between. This CDR3 has 14 residues. CDR1 and CDR2 from the germline V gene are MNHNY and SVGAGI (reference sequence). DNA for the CDR3: TGTGCCAGCAGTTACGGTGGAGGGGGGGATGAGCAGTTCTTC. This translates into CASSYGGGGDEQFF.

Only a few counts were recorded for this clonotype. The rearrangement joins TRBV10-1 to TRBJ2-4, with a possible D match to TRBD2 (6 bases). Trimming removed 0 bases from V and 1 base from J, with 10 bases in between. Germline V gene lookup returns CDR1 WNHNN and CDR2 SYGVQD (reference sequence). CDR3 length: 16 residues. The CDR3 coding sequence is TGCGCCAGCAGTGAGTCGGAGGGCTCGGCCAAAAACATTCAGTACTTC. Encoded protein: CASSESEGSAKNIQYF.

Note on this clonotype: The junction does not match germline at one end; this may be a read error. In nucleotides, the CDR3 is TGTGCCAGCAGCCAAAGACGCCCAGCCCCGATTTACAACGAGCAGTTCTTC. It translates to CASSQRRPAPIYNEQFF. The chain joins TRBV3-1 to TRBJ2-1; no clear D gene. The CDR3 loop spans 17 amino acids. Germline CDR1 is LGHDT and CDR2 is YNNKEL (reference sequence).

Note on this clonotype: As the CDR3 is not closed by the conserved phenylalanine or tryptophan, this likely results from a read error. V usage is TRBV27 and J usage is TRBJ1-1; possibly TRBD1 for D (5 bases). In germline, CDR1 is MNHEY, CDR2 SMNVEV (reference sequence). Trimming pared 4 bases from V and 6 bases from J, leaving 18 bases between. CDR3 length: 15 residues. CDR3 in amino acids: CASSSLGGTASEAFL. For the CDR3, the DNA is TGTGCCAGCAGTTCACTGGGCGGGACCGCCTCTGAAGCTTTCCTT.

A note on this clonotype: A much larger clone is a single base away; this may be a read error. This chain uses TRBV9 with TRBJ2-2; tentative D call: TRBD2 (5 bases). The CDR3 spans 12 residues. From germline, CDR1 is SGDLS and CDR2 YYNGEE. Here the CDR3 DNA reads TGTGCCAGCAGCGTAGATGACGGGGAGCTGGTTTTT. Translating gives CASSVDDGELVF.